Sequencing of this TCR beta chain was carried out in a study of blood T cell repertoires in COVID-19. Study-wide context: COVID-19 samples collected from the United States, Italy and Spain covered acute and convalescent phases. Nucleic acid was either cDNA or gDNA, and it came from T cells, B-cell-depleted T cells, or PBMCs.

The method was immunoSEQ multiplex PCR; TCRdb's version includes in-frame clones alone and lacks a portion of them. The sample records about 250,000 clones, about nine tenths being singletons. Living in 24 US areas, the participants were between roughly 18 and 90 years of age. Participant reports of clinical history set cohort assignment. CDR1 SQVTM and CDR2 ANQGSEA come from the germline V gene. This CDR3 has 11 amino acids. Deletions cut 4 bases from V and 9 bases from J, with 10 bases between. This clonotype was sampled from a woman aged 30 to 39 with acute COVID-19. The sample taken for sequencing was PBMCs or T cells enriched from blood (not recorded which). This chain connects TRBV29-1 to TRBJ2-1, with D perhaps matching TRBD2 (5 bases). Written as DNA, the CDR3 is TGCAGCGTTGCCGGAGGCGGTGAGCAGTTCTTC. Translating gives CSVAGGGEQFF.